This is a list of T cell receptor beta chains from one sample in a study of regulatory T cells in long-lasting Graves disease. TCRdb independently ran MiXCR on the multiplex PCR reads; one entry per CDR3 protein. The sample lists 390,000 or so distinct CDR3 sequences; about an eighth were seen once. These same data were also listed under a study on T cells in Graves' hyperthyroidism and ophthalmopathy.

Material: peripheral blood mononuclear cells (PBMCs), obtained at new diagnosis, from a patient treated with antithyroid drugs. Source of these receptors: a woman under 30 with Graves disease. The CDR3 runs from the conserved cysteine through the conserved F or W. The D gene is left open where the match is weak. Only some rows state a clone size, as once, few, many or a class for expanded clones.

CDR3 length: 14; clone size: many; J gene: TRBJ1-2; D gene: TRBD1; V gene: TRBV2; CDR3 DNA: TGTGCCAGCAGGGCTATCAGGGGGCTCGGTGGCTACACCTTC; CDR3 protein: CASRAIRGLGGYTF
CDR3 length: 15; clone size: many; J gene: TRBJ2-1; D gene: TRBD2; V gene: TRBV11-2; CDR3 DNA: TGTGCCAGCAGTCTGGGGGGGGGGGCCTACAATGAGCAGTTCTTC; CDR3 protein: CASSLGGGAYNEQFF
CDR3 length: 15; clone size: many; J gene: TRBJ1-1; D gene: NA; V gene: TRBV12-3/TRBV12-4; CDR3 DNA: TGTGCCAGCAGTTTAGCAGGGGGAATGAACACTGAAGCTTTCTTT; CDR3 protein: CASSLAGGMNTEAFF
CDR3 length: 14; clone size: many; J gene: TRBJ1-5; D gene: NA; V gene: TRBV6-1; CDR3 DNA: TGTGCCAGCAGTGGAACCGGGAATTATCAGCCCCAGCATTTT; CDR3 protein: CASSGTGNYQPQHF
CDR3 length: 14; clone size: many; J gene: TRBJ2-7; D gene: NA; V gene: TRBV20-1; CDR3 DNA: TGCAGTGCTAGGGGGTATACAGTGCCCTACGAGCAGTACTTC; CDR3 protein: CSARGYTVPYEQYF
CDR3 length: 16; clone size: NA; J gene: TRBJ2-3; D gene: NA; V gene: TRBV7-9; CDR3 DNA: TGTGCCAGCAGCCCGCGAGGCTCCTCTAGCACAGATACGCAGTATTTT; CDR3 protein: CASSPRGSSSTDTQYF
CDR3 length: 17; clone size: NA; J gene: TRBJ1-1; D gene: NA; V gene: TRBV10-3; CDR3 DNA: TGTGCCGCGCAAAAACGAACTACCGGGACACTGAGCACTGAAGCTTTCTTT; CDR3 protein: CAAQKRTTGTLSTEAFF
CDR3 length: 17; clone size: many; J gene: TRBJ1-4; D gene: TRBD1; V gene: TRBV27; CDR3 DNA: TGTGCCAGCAGTCCCCTCGACAGGGCTGGAACTAATGAAAAACTGTTTTTT; CDR3 protein: CASSPLDRAGTNEKLFF
CDR3 length: 13; clone size: many; J gene: TRBJ2-1; D gene: NA; V gene: TRBV30; CDR3 DNA: TGTGCCTGGTCAGTGGGCAGAAAGGGTGAGCAGTTCTTC; CDR3 protein: CAWSVGRKGEQFF
CDR3 length: 14; clone size: NA; J gene: TRBJ1-3; D gene: NA; V gene: TRBV7-2; CDR3 DNA: TGTGCCAGCAGCTCCGAAGCATCCGGAAGGACCATATATTTT; CDR3 protein: CASSSEASGRTIYF
CDR3 length: 14; clone size: NA; J gene: TRBJ1-4; D gene: NA; V gene: TRBV5-1; CDR3 DNA: TGCGCCAGCAGCTCGGGATGGACTAATGAAAAACTGTTTTTT; CDR3 protein: CASSSGWTNEKLFF
CDR3 length: 13; clone size: NA; J gene: TRBJ1-2; D gene: NA; V gene: TRBV14; CDR3 DNA: TGTGCCAGCAGCCAGTACTCCCAATATGGCTACACCTTC; CDR3 protein: CASSQYSQYGYTF
CDR3 length: 12; clone size: few; J gene: TRBJ1-5; D gene: NA; V gene: TRBV6-1; CDR3 DNA: TGTGCCAGCACTACAGGGTCTCAGCCCCAGCATTTT; CDR3 protein: CASTTGSQPQHF
CDR3 length: 14; clone size: NA; J gene: TRBJ2-3; D gene: TRBD1; V gene: TRBV6-4; CDR3 DNA: TGTGCCAGCAGTGCGGACAGGGACACAGATACGCAGTATTTT; CDR3 protein: CASSADRDTDTQYF
CDR3 length: 14; clone size: many; J gene: TRBJ1-6; D gene: TRBD1; V gene: TRBV12-3/TRBV12-4; CDR3 DNA: TGTGCCAGCAAACGGACAGGGGGGGATTCACCCCTCCACTTT; CDR3 protein: CASKRTGGDSPLHF
CDR3 length: 14; clone size: many; J gene: TRBJ1-1; D gene: TRBD1; V gene: TRBV12-3/TRBV12-4; CDR3 DNA: TGTGCCAGCACCTCGGACAGGGTATACACTGAAGCTTTCTTT; CDR3 protein: CASTSDRVYTEAFF
CDR3 length: 14; clone size: many; J gene: TRBJ2-7; D gene: NA; V gene: TRBV12-3/TRBV12-4; CDR3 DNA: TGTGCCAGCAGTTTCAGGCTCGGCCCCTACGAGCAGTACTTC; CDR3 protein: CASSFRLGPYEQYF
CDR3 length: 17; clone size: once; J gene: TRBJ1-1; D gene: NA; V gene: TRBV10-2; CDR3 DNA: TGCGCCAGCAGAGGGGTCGGGGGCCTGGGGTGGGGCACTGAAGCTTTCTTT; CDR3 protein: CASRGVGGLGWGTEAFF
CDR3 length: 13; clone size: few; J gene: TRBJ2-7; D gene: TRBD1; V gene: TRBV19; CDR3 DNA: TGTGCCAGCGGGTGGACAGGGCGCGACGAGCAGTACTTC; CDR3 protein: CASGWTGRDEQYF
CDR3 length: 15; clone size: many; J gene: TRBJ2-1; D gene: TRBD1; V gene: TRBV28; CDR3 DNA: TGTGCCAGCAGCTTAACAGGGGTGGGCTACAATGAGCAGTTCTTC; CDR3 protein: CASSLTGVGYNEQFF
CDR3 length: 14; clone size: many; J gene: TRBJ2-5; D gene: TRBD2; V gene: TRBV12-3/TRBV12-4; CDR3 DNA: TGTGCCAGCAGCGTAGCGGGATTGGGGGAGACCCAGTACTTC; CDR3 protein: CASSVAGLGETQYF
CDR3 length: 13; clone size: NA; J gene: TRBJ1-5; D gene: NA; V gene: TRBV20-1; CDR3 DNA: TGCAGTGCTAGAAGAGGACTGCGACAGCCCCAGCATTTT; CDR3 protein: CSARRGLRQPQHF
CDR3 length: 17; clone size: many; J gene: TRBJ2-3; D gene: NA; V gene: TRBV6-2/TRBV6-3; CDR3 DNA: TGTGCCAGCAGTTACCCTTGGGCAGTTCGCCGCACAGATACGCAGTATTTT; CDR3 protein: CASSYPWAVRRTDTQYF
CDR3 length: 16; clone size: many; J gene: TRBJ2-7; D gene: TRBD2; V gene: TRBV20-1; CDR3 DNA: TGCAGTGCTAAAACAGGGACTAGCGGGAGTCTCTACGAGCAGTACTTC; CDR3 protein: CSAKTGTSGSLYEQYF
CDR3 length: 15; clone size: NA; J gene: TRBJ2-5; D gene: TRBD1; V gene: TRBV10-3; CDR3 DNA: TGTGCCATCAGTTTTACCGGGACAGGTCAAGAGACCCAGTACTTC; CDR3 protein: CAISFTGTGQETQYF
CDR3 length: 15; clone size: many; J gene: TRBJ2-3; D gene: TRBD1; V gene: TRBV28; CDR3 DNA: TGTGCCAGCAGTTTTGCGGGACAGGGGGCAGATACGCAGTATTTT; CDR3 protein: CASSFAGQGADTQYF
CDR3 length: 15; clone size: few; J gene: TRBJ1-6; D gene: NA; V gene: TRBV6-1; CDR3 DNA: TGTGCCAGCAGTGAAGCTTGGACGGAGAATTCACCCCTCCACTTT; CDR3 protein: CASSEAWTENSPLHF
CDR3 length: 12; clone size: many; J gene: TRBJ2-5; D gene: NA; V gene: TRBV11-2; CDR3 DNA: TGTGCCAGCAGCCGGGAAGTGGAGACCCAGTACTTC; CDR3 protein: CASSREVETQYF
CDR3 length: 17; clone size: NA; J gene: TRBJ1-1; D gene: NA; V gene: TRBV20-1; CDR3 DNA: TGCAGTGCTAGAGATCGGTATAAGGGACGGATGAACACTGAAGCTTTCTTT; CDR3 protein: CSARDRYKGRMNTEAFF
CDR3 length: 16; clone size: many; J gene: TRBJ2-6; D gene: NA; V gene: TRBV20-1; CDR3 DNA: TGCAGTGCTAGTATCTTTAGTCGGCTCGGGGCCAACGTCCTGACTTTC; CDR3 protein: CSASIFSRLGANVLTF
CDR3 length: 12; clone size: many; J gene: TRBJ1-2; D gene: TRBD1; V gene: TRBV12-3/TRBV12-4; CDR3 DNA: TGTGCCAGCAGCCTCGGGACAGTTGGCTACACCTTC; CDR3 protein: CASSLGTVGYTF
CDR3 length: 15; clone size: NA; J gene: TRBJ1-6; D gene: NA; V gene: TRBV20-1; CDR3 DNA: TGCAGTGCAGAACAGTCCAGGGGTTATAATGCACCCCTCCACTTT; CDR3 protein: CSAEQSRGYNAPLHF
CDR3 length: 16; clone size: many; J gene: TRBJ2-1; D gene: TRBD1; V gene: TRBV7-8; CDR3 DNA: TGTGCCAGCAGCCCCCGGACAGGGGGCGTCTACAATGAGCAGTTCTTC; CDR3 protein: CASSPRTGGVYNEQFF